One sample yielded the 12 T cell receptor beta chains listed below, sequenced in a study of identical twins. One entry per CDR3 protein, called by TCRdb with MiXCR from the 5' RACE reads. The top ten hold approximately 12% of the sample, which has about 450,000 distinct CDR3 sequences, 15% to 20% seen once. Sequenced input: naive T cells sorted from blood. Receptor source: a man over 45 in good health.

V gene TRBV7-8 combines with J gene TRBJ2-5, with TRBD1 identical over 7 bases. Near its end, the DNA agrees better with TRBJ2-1, so the J call may be wrong. This CDR3 is built from 13 residues. The germline V gene encodes CDR1 SGHVS and CDR2 FQNEAQ. The CDR3 DNA follows: TGTGCCAGCAGCTTTAGAGGGGGACAGACCCAGTTCTTC. Amino acids: CASSFRGGQTQFF.

The sample holds a few counts of this clonotype. The chain combines TRBV5-5 with TRBJ2-7, with no clear D. Germline V gives CDR1 SGHKS, CDR2 YYEKEE (reference sequence). V lost 0 bases to trimming and J lost 2 bases, with 9 bases between them. The CDR3 runs to 14 residues. The CDR3 coding sequence is TGTGCCAGCAGCTTGGGTGCCAGCCCCTACGAGCAGTACTTC. Protein product: CASSLGASPYEQYF.

This clonotype was seen more than once but under ten times. The chain recombines TRBV20-1 with TRBJ1-1, with no clear D. The germline V and J ends were trimmed by 2 bases and 7 bases, with 8 bases remaining between them. The CDR3 extends over 11 amino acids. CDR1 and CDR2 (germline): DFQATT, SNEGSKA (reference sequence). CDR3 coding DNA: TGCAGTGCTAGATGGGGAATTGAAGCTTTCTTT. Translating gives CSARWGIEAFF.

This clonotype was recorded at least ten times. V and J are TRBV12-3 or TRBV12-4 and TRBJ2-1; D is possibly TRBD2 (6 bases). Trimming took 5 bases from V and 4 from J, leaving 12 bases between them. The CDR3 has 14 amino acids. The CDR3 sequence: CASSLREMYNEQFF. CDR3 DNA sequence: TGTGCCAGCAGTCTTCGGGAGATGTACAATGAGCAGTTCTTC.

V usage is TRBV7-3 and J usage is TRBJ2-3; 7 bases fit TRBD2. Germline-derived CDR1 and CDR2 are SGHTA and FQGTGA. The CDR3 extends over 14 amino acids. The ends lost 5 bases at V and 1 base at J; junction bases unmatched: 3. As DNA, the CDR3 is TGTGCCAGCAGCCCTACTAGCGGCACAGATACGCAGTATTTT. It specifies CASSPTSGTDTQYF.

This clonotype has just a few counts. The chain couples TRBV20-1 to TRBJ2-7; D uncertain. Trimming cost V 0 bases and J 0 bases, with 12 bases left between them. This CDR3 comprises 15 residues. The germline gives CDR1 DFQATT, CDR2 SNEGSKA (reference sequence). The CDR3 sequence is CSARDGARSSYEQYF. The CDR3 DNA reads TGCAGTGCTAGAGATGGCGCTCGGAGCTCCTACGAGCAGTACTTC.

The genes are TRBV6-1 and TRBJ1-5; D gene unclear. Trimming pared 1 base from V and 6 bases from J, leaving 10 bases between. The germline V gene encodes CDR1 MNHNS and CDR2 SASEGT. The CDR3 has 14 residues. DNA of the CDR3: TGTGCCAGCAGTGAAGGAGGAGGGAGTCAGCCCCAGCATTTT. Its protein product is CASSEGGGSQPQHF.

This clonotype was detected ten times or more. The chain carries TRBV7-2 and TRBJ2-5, with no clear D. The CDR3 loop spans 17 amino acids. The V gene lost 0 bases and the J gene lost 2 bases, with 16 bases spanning the gap. CDR1 and CDR2 (germline): SGHTA, FQGNSA. CDR3 region: CASSLALSPLSQETQYF. For the CDR3, the DNA is TGTGCCAGCAGCTTAGCGTTGTCCCCCCTAAGTCAAGAGACCCAGTACTTC. Together with reference TRBV7-2 and TRBJ2-5, the CDR3 gives the full variable domain: GAGVSQSPSNKVTEKGKDVELRCDPISGHTALYWYRQSLGQGLEFLIYFQGNSAPDKSGLPSDRFSAERTGGSVSTLTIQRTQQEDSAVYLCASSLALSPLSQETQYFGPGTRLLVL.

The sample holds a few counts of this clonotype. This chain connects TRBV12-5 to TRBJ2-3; a possible D gene is TRBD2 (7 bases). The CDR3 contains 13 residues. The V end was cut by 3 bases, the J end by 6 bases, with 10 bases between. The germline V gene encodes CDR1 LGHNT and CDR2 FRNRAP. The CDR3 sequence is CASGLGGADTQYF. The CDR3, as DNA: TGTGCTAGTGGTTTAGGGGGGGCGGATACGCAGTATTTT.

This clonotype appeared many times. J is TRBJ2-3 and V is TRBV5-1, with 14 bases identical to TRBD2. The CDR3 totals 16 residues. The germline V gene encodes CDR1 SGHRS and CDR2 YFSETQ. Trimming cost V 4 bases and J 3 bases; bases outside gene matches: 4. The CDR3 is CASSQRLAGGTDTQYF. CDR3 DNA sequence: TGCGCCAGCAGCCAAAGACTAGCGGGGGGGACAGATACGCAGTATTTT.

V is TRBV4-3 and J is TRBJ2-1; 11 bases align to TRBD2. V shed 1 base and J 2 bases; nucleotides not matched to a gene: 7. The CDR3 is 18 residues long. CDR1 is LGHNA and CDR2 is YSLEER in the germline V gene. CDR3 DNA: TGCGCCAGCAGCCAAGGAACAATTAGCGGGAGGGCCTACAATGAGCAGTTCTTC. It codes for CASSQGTISGRAYNEQFF.

For the CDR3, the DNA is TGTGCCAGCAACCCGGGGTGGGGGACTAGGGTCGGTGAGCAGTTCTTC. Encoded protein: CASNPGWGTRVGEQFF. The rearrangement uses TRBV12-3 or TRBV12-4 and TRBJ2-1; TRBD2 matches at 8 bases. This CDR3 contains 16 residues. V trimming: 7 bases; J trimming: 9 bases; junction bases outside the gene matches: 17.